A single sample is the source of the 22 T cell receptor beta chains below, sequenced in a study of T cells in Graves' hyperthyroidism and ophthalmopathy. TCR beta CDR3 region amplification was performed from RNA transcripts. HTBI primers were used for first-round RT-PCR of the TCR CDR3. TCRdb used MiXCR to reprocess the multiplex PCR reads, holding one entry per CDR3 protein. The sample shows about 96,000 distinct CDR3 sequences, approximately 56% of them seen only once. Sequences were obtained from blood. These receptors originate from a woman aged 40 to 50 with Graves' hyperthyroidism.

In this sample, this clonotype turned up many times. The V and J genes are TRBV7-2 and TRBJ1-5, with TRBD1 matching 9 bases. V lost 6 bases, J lost 5 bases, and 8 bases stayed unmatched. Germline CDR1 reads SGHTA; CDR2 reads FQGNSA. The CDR3 length is 15 residues. The CDR3 region is CASSIQTGGDQPQHF. The CDR3 coding sequence is TGTGCCAGCAGTATCCAGACAGGGGGGGATCAGCCCCAGCATTTT.

The CDR3 sequence is CASSLTTEAFF. DNA for the CDR3: TGTGCCAGCAGTTTGACCACTGAAGCTTTCTTT. The chain has TRBV28 and TRBJ1-1; no reliable D call. Per the germline V gene, CDR1 is MDHEN and CDR2 is SYDVKM. The CDR3 extends over 11 amino acids. Trimming left V 3 bases short and J 4 bases short, with 3 bases between.

This sequence joins TRBV7-9 and TRBJ2-5, with a tentative D call TRBD1 (5 bases). Between the trimmed V and J ends, which lost 6 bases and 9 bases, there was a span of 20 bases. Per germline, CDR1 SEHNR and CDR2 FQNEAQ (reference sequence). The CDR3 sequence is 14 residues long. The CDR3 loop reads CASSTRRGSQPQYF. The DNA of the CDR3 is TGTGCCAGCAGTACCCGAAGGGGCAGTCAGCCCCAGTACTTC.

A few counts support this clonotype. The V gene is TRBV7-2, the J gene TRBJ1-4; TRBD1 might be the D (5 bases). V was shortened by 3 bases and J by 4 bases, with 12 bases between the two germline ends. There are 15 residues in the CDR3. From germline, CDR1 is SGHTA and CDR2 FQGNSA. CDR3 sequence: CASSFGSGGNEKLFF. The CDR3 DNA is TGTGCCAGCAGCTTCGGGTCCGGGGGTAATGAAAAACTGTTTTTT.

The chain recombines TRBV29-1 with TRBJ2-7; the D gene could be TRBD1 or TRBD2 (5 bases each). Trimming left V 8 bases short and J 2 bases short, with 10 bases between. The CDR3 length is 11 residues. Germline CDR1 and CDR2: SQVTM and ANQGSEA. In DNA form, the CDR3 reads TGCAGCCTCCGGGACCCCTACGAGCAGTACTTC. Protein product: CSLRDPYEQYF.

This clonotype was counted at least ten times. V is TRBV29-1 and J is TRBJ2-7, with D possibly matching TRBD1 (6 bases). CDR3 length equals 12 residues. Germline V gives CDR1 SQVTM, CDR2 ANQGSEA. Trimming pared 4 bases from V and 3 bases from J, leaving 10 bases between. CDR3 nucleotides: TGCAGCGTTGTCCGGGACAACTACGAGCAGTACTTC. This gives the protein CSVVRDNYEQYF.

Ten or more counts support this clonotype. In DNA form, the CDR3 reads TGTGCCAGCAGGGGGGGGACGGAGAACTATGGCTACACCTTC. Its translation is CASRGGTENYGYTF. J is TRBJ1-2 and V is TRBV7-2, with D tentatively TRBD1 (5 bases). The CDR3 contains 14 residues. Germline lookup yields CDR1 SGHTA and CDR2 FQGNSA. V was clipped by 6 bases and J by 2 bases, with 13 bases between them.

This clonotype has ten or more counts. This chain links TRBV29-1 with TRBJ2-5, with TRBD2 matching 7 bases. V shed 4 bases and J 5 bases; nucleotides not matched to a gene: 4. CDR1 is SQVTM and CDR2 is ANQGSEA in the germline V gene. CDR3 size: 12 residues. CDR3 region: CSVGTSGETQYF. For the CDR3, the DNA is TGCAGCGTTGGGACTAGTGGGGAGACCCAGTACTTC.

This CDR3 is CASSRRGQPQHF. The CDR3 nucleotides read TGTGCCAGCTCCCGACGGGGACAGCCCCAGCATTTT. The chain uses TRBV18 and TRBJ1-5; no firm D call. The CDR3 loop spans 12 amino acids. V was pared by 6 bases and J by 7 bases, with 10 bases between. The germline V gene has CDR1 KGHSH and CDR2 LQKENI.

The sample holds many counts of this clonotype. This chain joins TRBV6-1 and TRBJ1-5; tentative D call: TRBD1 (5 bases). CDR3 length: 14 residues. Germline loops: CDR1 MNHNS, CDR2 SASEGT. V lost 11 bases and J 4 bases, leaving 18 bases between the germline ends. CDR3 region: CASQRGGENQPQHF. The CDR3 nucleotides read TGTGCCTCTCAACGTGGAGGGGAAAATCAGCCCCAGCATTTT.

The chain is built from TRBV10-3 and TRBJ1-3, with TRBD1 matching 7 bases. V was clipped by 3 bases and J by 8 bases; unmatched bases: 10. The germline gives CDR1 ENHRY, CDR2 SYGVKD. This CDR3 spans 15 amino acids. The CDR3 nucleotides are TGTGCCATCAGTGAACGACAGGGTGCCGGGGACACCATATATTTT. This codes for CAISERQGAGDTIYF.

Written as DNA, the CDR3 is TGTGCCAGCAGTTGGAGGGGTCGGGGCCAGCCCCAGCATTTT. Translation gives CASSWRGRGQPQHF. J is TRBJ1-5 and V is TRBV28; tentative D call: TRBD1 (5 bases). Per the germline V gene, CDR1 is MDHEN and CDR2 is SYDVKM. The CDR3 contains 14 residues. V lost 4 bases and J lost 7, with 14 bases in between.

The genes are TRBV10-3 and TRBJ1-2; D unclear. V lost 4 bases to trimming and J lost 8 bases, with 8 bases between them. From germline, CDR1 is ENHRY and CDR2 SYGVKD. The CDR3 sequence is 11 residues long. The DNA for the CDR3 is TGTGCCATCAGTGGCGTACAGGGCTACACCTTC. The encoded protein is CAISGVQGYTF.

On this clonotype itself: The junction and the germline gene differ at one end; a read error may be behind it. The V and J genes are TRBV2 and TRBJ2-5; 10 nucleotides align to TRBD2. The CDR3 has 14 residues. CDR1 and CDR2 from the germline V gene are SNHLY and FYNNEI. In nucleotides, the CDR3 is TGTGCCAGCAGGGAAGGACTAGCGGCAAGGACCCAGTACTTC. Its protein is CASREGLAARTQYF.

As regards this clonotype: Possible read error: a much larger clone is one base away. The CDR3 loop is CASSLPEVYHGYTF. In DNA, the CDR3 is TGTGCCAGCAGCCTTCCGGAAGTCTACCATGGCTACACCTTC. This chain joins TRBV5-6 and TRBJ1-2; D remains ambiguous. Germline lookup yields CDR1 SGHDT and CDR2 YYEEEE. This CDR3 contains 14 residues. Trimming pared 4 bases from V and 6 bases from J, leaving 16 bases between.

The chain uses TRBV2 and TRBJ1-2; D uncertain. The CDR3 has 16 amino acids. Germline V gene sequence: CDR1 SNHLY, CDR2 FYNNEI. With 6 bases removed from V and 0 bases from J, the gap between germline ends came to 17 bases. Written as DNA, the CDR3 is TGTGCCAGCAGCACCGGACTGACTGAAGCTAACTATGGCTACACCTTC. Translation gives CASSTGLTEANYGYTF.

For this clonotype: Just one base apart from a much larger clone, this may be a read error. This chain joins TRBV7-9 and TRBJ1-6, with TRBD1 matching 10 bases. With V trimmed by 8 bases and J by 10 bases, 11 bases remained unmatched. This CDR3 spans 15 amino acids. Germline V gene sequence: CDR1 SEHNR, CDR2 FQNEAQ (reference sequence). CDR3 bases: TGTGCCAGCCGCCAAGAGACAGGGGGCTGGTCACCCCTCCACTTT. Residues: CASRQETGGWSPLHF.

This clonotype was found many times. In DNA, the CDR3 is TGTGCCAGCAGCCTCCCTCGGTGGACAGATAAATACGAGCAGTACTTC. Amino acids: CASSLPRWTDKYEQYF. The chain employs TRBV7-8 and TRBJ2-7; tentative D call: TRBD1 (6 bases). Per germline, CDR1 SGHVS and CDR2 FQNEAQ. The CDR3 length is 16 residues. The V end lost 5 bases, the J end lost 4 bases, and 21 bases lay between the germline ends.

The chain links TRBV7-6 to TRBJ2-7; 16 bases agree with TRBD2. The CDR3 is 16 residues long. The germline CDR1 and CDR2 sequences are SGHVS and FNYEAQ. V lost 4 bases to trimming and J lost 7 bases; unmatched junction nucleotides: 7. DNA for the CDR3: TGTGCCAGCAGCTGGGGACTAGCGGGAGGGCCCGATGAGCAGTACTTC. Its protein product is CASSWGLAGGPDEQYF.

About this clonotype: This may come from a read error, since a much larger clone is one base off. The chain carries TRBV2 and TRBJ2-7, with D possibly being TRBD2 (6 bases). From germline, CDR1 is SNHLY and CDR2 FYNNEI. This CDR3 has 15 amino acids. CDR3 DNA sequence: TGTGCCAGCAGTTCAGCCGGGACTTTCACCTACGAGCAGTGCTTC. The encoded protein is CASSSAGTFTYEQCF.

This clonotype was seen ten or more times. The DNA for the CDR3 is TGTGCCAGCAGCCCCCGGACTAGCGTGATCTACGAGCAGTACTTC. Translating it yields CASSPRTSVIYEQYF. The chain carries TRBV7-2 and TRBJ2-7; 9 positions agree with TRBD2. The length of the CDR3 is 15 residues. Germline V CDR1 and CDR2: SGHTA, FQGNSA. J lost 3 bases, V lost 5 bases, and 8 bases had no gene match.

The V call is TRBV19, the J call TRBJ2-2; a possible D gene is TRBD2 (5 bases). This CDR3 is 15 amino acids long. Germline assignment: CDR1 LNHDA and CDR2 SQIVND (reference sequence). Trimming took 5 bases from V and 5 from J, leaving 15 bases between them. The CDR3: CASSSLVPWTGELFF. CDR3 nucleotides: TGTGCCAGTAGTTCACTAGTCCCTTGGACCGGGGAGCTGTTTTTT.